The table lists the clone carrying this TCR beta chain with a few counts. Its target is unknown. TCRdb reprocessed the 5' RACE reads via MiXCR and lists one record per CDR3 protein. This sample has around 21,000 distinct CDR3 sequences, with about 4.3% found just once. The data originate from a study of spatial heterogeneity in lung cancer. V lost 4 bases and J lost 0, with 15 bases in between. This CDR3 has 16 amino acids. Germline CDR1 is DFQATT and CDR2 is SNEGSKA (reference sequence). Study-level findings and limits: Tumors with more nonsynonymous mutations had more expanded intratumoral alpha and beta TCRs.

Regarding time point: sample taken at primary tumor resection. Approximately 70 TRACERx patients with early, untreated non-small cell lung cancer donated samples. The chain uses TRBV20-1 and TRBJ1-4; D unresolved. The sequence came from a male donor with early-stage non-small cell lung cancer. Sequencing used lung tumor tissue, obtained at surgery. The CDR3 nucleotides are TGCAGTGCTATCCGGAGTGGAGACTCAACTAATGAAAAACTGTTTTTT. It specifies CSAIRSGDSTNEKLFF.